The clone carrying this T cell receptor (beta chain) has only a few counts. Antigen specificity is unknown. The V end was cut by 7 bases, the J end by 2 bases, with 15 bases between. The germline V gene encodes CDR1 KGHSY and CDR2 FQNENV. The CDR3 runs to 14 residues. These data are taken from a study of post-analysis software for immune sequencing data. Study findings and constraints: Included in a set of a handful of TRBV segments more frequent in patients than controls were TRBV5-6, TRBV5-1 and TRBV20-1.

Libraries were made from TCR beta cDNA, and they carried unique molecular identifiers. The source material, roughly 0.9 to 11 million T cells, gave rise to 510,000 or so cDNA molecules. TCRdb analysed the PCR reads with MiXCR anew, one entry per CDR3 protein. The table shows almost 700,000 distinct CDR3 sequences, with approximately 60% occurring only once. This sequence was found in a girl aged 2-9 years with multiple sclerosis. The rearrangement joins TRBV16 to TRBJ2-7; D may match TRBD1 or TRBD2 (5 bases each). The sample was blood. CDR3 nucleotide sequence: TGTGCCAGCAACTTGATGGGACCTCCCTACGAGCAGTACTTC. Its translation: CASNLMGPPYEQYF.